This TCR beta chain came from a study of blood T cell repertoires in COVID-19 (dated by TCRdb to 2020 to 2021). Concerning the study at large: Samples from collaborators originated in the United States, Italy and Spain and spanned both the acute and convalescent phases of COVID-19. The material from the prospective study consisted of cDNA or gDNA derived from T cells, B-cell-depleted T cells, or PBMCs. The dataset comprised deeply sampled blood TCRbeta repertoires from subjects exposed to, actively infected with, or recovered from COVID-19. The repertoires were released in a freely available public database meant as a resource for research on the immune response to SARS-CoV-2. Where available, HLA class I and class II types were obtained from metadata supplied by the sample provider rather than from assay-based typing. The samples were drawn from the first 160 participants of the ongoing ImmuneRACE study and from roughly 1,300 subjects provided by 6 global collaborators. Sample metadata almost always included a de-identified subject ID, COVID-19 status, age in years and sex. What the work shows at the level of the full study, not this receptor alone: The quantity of clinical and demographic metadata differed by source and by participant and was supplied without curation.

Concerning this clone itself: Its specific antigen is unknown. Nothing much larger sits one base from this clone, and base qualities are not available.

Cut back by 8 bases and 3 bases, the V and J ends lie 16 bases apart. CDR1 and CDR2, looked up from the germline V gene, are SQVTM and ANQGSEA. The CDR3 spans 13 residues, from the cysteine through the phenylalanine. The sequence is cut down to CDR3 DNA, 39 bases in frame from base 1. A second Seattle source provided samples from volunteer blood donors who had recovered from COVID-19. The collaborating institutions used their own protocols to collect whole blood in K2EDTA tubes. For TCRbeta analysis, collaborator samples were shipped as frozen whole blood, as isolated PBMCs, or as DNA extracted from either sample type. TCRbeta CDR3 regions were amplified from genomic DNA using the immunoSEQ Assay, a bias-controlled multiplex PCR. Per the authors' processing: The number of nucleated cells in each sample was estimated from the amplification of reference gene primers within the assay. To quantify the absolute abundance of each unique TCRbeta CDR3 rearrangement, sequence reads were collapsed and filtered. Productive Simpson clonality was computed per sample as the square root of Simpson's diversity index over productive rearrangements. Held by TCRdb, this immuneACCESS table contains in-frame sequences only and omits some clones. Under half of the omission traces to an unresolved V gene where checked; the cause of the rest is unknown. The V and J calls and clone size were taken over from that table, and D and trimming were inferred from the DNA. This sample is represented by some 95,000 clones; over 70% of them were singletons. In total, the top ten clones hold 7.5% to 9.5% of the sample.

The clonotype was recovered from a man in his fifties who had recovered from COVID-19. The sample was peripheral blood. The chain is encoded by TRBV29-1 joined to TRBJ1-2; 6 matching bases give a weak D call of TRBD1. In nucleotide form, the sequence is TGCAGCCCCGCTAAAGGGGGGGACTATGGCTACACCTTC. It is translated as CSPAKGGDYGYTF.